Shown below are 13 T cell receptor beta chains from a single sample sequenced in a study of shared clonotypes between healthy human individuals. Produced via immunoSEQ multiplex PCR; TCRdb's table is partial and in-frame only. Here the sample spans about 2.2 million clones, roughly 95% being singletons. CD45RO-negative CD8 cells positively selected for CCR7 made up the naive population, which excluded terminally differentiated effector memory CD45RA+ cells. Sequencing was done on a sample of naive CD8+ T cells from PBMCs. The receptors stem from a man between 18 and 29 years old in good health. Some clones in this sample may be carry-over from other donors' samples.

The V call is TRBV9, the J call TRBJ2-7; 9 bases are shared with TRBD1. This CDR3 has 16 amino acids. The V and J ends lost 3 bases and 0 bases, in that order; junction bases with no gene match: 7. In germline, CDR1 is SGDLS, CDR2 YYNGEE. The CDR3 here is CASSEQGALNSYEQYF. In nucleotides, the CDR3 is TGTGCCAGCAGCGAACAGGGGGCCCTGAACTCCTACGAGCAGTACTTC.

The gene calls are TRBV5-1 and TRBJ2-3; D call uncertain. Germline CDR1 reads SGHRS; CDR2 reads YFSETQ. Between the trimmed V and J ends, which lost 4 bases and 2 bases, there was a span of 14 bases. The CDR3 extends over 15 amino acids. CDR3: CASSSLGFNTDTQYF. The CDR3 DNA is TGCGCCAGCAGCAGCCTAGGGTTTAACACAGATACGCAGTATTTT.

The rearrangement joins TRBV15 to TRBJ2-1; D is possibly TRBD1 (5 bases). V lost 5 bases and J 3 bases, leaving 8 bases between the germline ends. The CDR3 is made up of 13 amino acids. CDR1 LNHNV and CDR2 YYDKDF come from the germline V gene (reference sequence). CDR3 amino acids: CATSPRGYNEQFF. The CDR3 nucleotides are TGTGCCACCAGCCCAAGGGGCTACAATGAGCAGTTCTTC.

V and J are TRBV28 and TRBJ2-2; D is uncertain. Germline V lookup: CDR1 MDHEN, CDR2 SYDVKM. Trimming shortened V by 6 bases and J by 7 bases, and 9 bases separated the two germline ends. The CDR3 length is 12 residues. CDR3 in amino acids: CASSSLIGELFF. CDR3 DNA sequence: TGTGCCAGCAGCTCCCTCATCGGGGAGCTGTTTTTT.

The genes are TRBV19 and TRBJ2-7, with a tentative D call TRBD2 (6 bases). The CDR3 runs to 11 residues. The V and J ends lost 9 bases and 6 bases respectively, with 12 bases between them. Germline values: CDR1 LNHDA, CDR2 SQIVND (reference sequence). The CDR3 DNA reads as TGTGCCAGCTCTCCGGGGGTCGAGCAGTACTTC. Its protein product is CASSPGVEQYF.

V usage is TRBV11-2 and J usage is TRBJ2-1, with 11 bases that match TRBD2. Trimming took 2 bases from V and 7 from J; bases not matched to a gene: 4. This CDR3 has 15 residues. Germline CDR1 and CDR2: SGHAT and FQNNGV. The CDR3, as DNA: TGTGCCAGCAGCTTAACGACTAGCGGGGTAAATGAGCAGTTCTTC. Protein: CASSLTTSGVNEQFF. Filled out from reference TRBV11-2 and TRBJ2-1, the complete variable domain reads EAGVAQSPRYKIIEKRQSVAFWCNPISGHATLYWYQQILGQGPKLLIQFQNNGVVDDSQLPKDRFSAERLKGVDSTLKIQPAKLEDSAVYLCASSLTTSGVNEQFFGPGTRLTVL.

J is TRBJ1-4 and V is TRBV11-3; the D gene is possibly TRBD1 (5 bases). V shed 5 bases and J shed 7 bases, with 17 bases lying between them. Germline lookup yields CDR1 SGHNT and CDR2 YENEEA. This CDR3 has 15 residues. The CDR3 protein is CASSPPGPASEKLFF. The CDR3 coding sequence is TGTGCCAGCAGCCCACCAGGGCCGGCGAGTGAAAAACTGTTTTTT.

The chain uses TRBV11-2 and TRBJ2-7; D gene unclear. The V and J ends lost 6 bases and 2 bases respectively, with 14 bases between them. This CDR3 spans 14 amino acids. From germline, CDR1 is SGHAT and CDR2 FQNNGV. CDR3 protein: CASRLRYGTYEQYF. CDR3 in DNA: TGTGCCAGCAGACTAAGGTATGGGACCTACGAGCAGTACTTC.

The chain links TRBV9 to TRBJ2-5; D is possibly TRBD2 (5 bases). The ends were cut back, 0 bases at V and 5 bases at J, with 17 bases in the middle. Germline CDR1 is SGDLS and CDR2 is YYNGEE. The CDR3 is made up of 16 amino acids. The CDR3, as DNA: TGTGCCAGCAGCGTAGATCGGGGAATGGTCGGGGAGACCCAGTACTTC. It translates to CASSVDRGMVGETQYF.

CDR3 sequence reads: CASSLGNSGETQYF. Here the CDR3 DNA reads TGTGCCAGCAGCTTGGGGAACTCGGGAGAGACCCAGTACTTC. J is TRBJ2-5 and V is TRBV5-6; D is undetermined. Germline-derived CDR1 and CDR2 are SGHDT and YYEEEE. This CDR3 comprises 14 residues. Trimming stripped 0 bases from V and 4 bases from J, with 10 bases between. Supplemented by reference TRBV5-6 and TRBJ2-5, the full variable domain reads DAGVTQSPTHLIKTRGQQVTLRCSPKSGHDTVSWYQQALGQGPQFIFQYYEEEERQRGNFPDRFSGHQFPNYSSELNVNALLLGDSALYLCASSLGNSGETQYFGPGTRLLVL.

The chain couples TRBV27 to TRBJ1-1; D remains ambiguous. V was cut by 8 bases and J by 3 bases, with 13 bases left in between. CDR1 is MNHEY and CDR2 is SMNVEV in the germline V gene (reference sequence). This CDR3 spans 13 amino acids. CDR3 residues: CASAVSLYTEAFF. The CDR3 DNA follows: TGTGCCAGCGCCGTATCCCTCTACACTGAAGCTTTCTTT.

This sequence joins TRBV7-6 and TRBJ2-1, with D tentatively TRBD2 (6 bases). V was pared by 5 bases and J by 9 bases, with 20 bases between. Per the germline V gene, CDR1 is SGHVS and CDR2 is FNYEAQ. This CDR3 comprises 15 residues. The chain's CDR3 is CASSPTGTPIREQFF. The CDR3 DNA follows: TGTGCCAGCAGCCCTACCGGGACTCCAATCCGTGAGCAGTTCTTC.

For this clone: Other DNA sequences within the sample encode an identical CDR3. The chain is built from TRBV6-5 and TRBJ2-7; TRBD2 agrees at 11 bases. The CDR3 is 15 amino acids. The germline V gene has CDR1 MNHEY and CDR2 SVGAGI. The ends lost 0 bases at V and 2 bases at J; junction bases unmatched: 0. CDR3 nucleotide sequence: TGTGCCAGCAGTTACTCTAGCGGGAGGGCCTACGAGCAGTACTTC. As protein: CASSYSSGRAYEQYF.